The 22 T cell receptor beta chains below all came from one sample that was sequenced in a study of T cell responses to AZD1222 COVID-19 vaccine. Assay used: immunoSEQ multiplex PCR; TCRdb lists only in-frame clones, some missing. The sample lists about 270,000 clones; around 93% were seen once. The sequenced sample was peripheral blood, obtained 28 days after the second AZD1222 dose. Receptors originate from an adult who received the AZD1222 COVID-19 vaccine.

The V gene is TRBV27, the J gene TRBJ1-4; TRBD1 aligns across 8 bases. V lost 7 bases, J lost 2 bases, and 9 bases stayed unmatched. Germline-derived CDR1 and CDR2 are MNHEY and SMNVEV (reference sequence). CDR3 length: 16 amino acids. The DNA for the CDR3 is TGTGCCAGCAAAAGTAAAAGGACAGGGACTAATGAAAAACTGTTTTTT. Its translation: CASKSKRTGTNEKLFF.

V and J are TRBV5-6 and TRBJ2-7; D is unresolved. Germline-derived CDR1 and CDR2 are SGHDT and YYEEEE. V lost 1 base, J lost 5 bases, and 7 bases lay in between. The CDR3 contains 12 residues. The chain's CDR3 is CASSLRLHEQYF. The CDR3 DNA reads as TGTGCCAGCAGCTTGCGGCTACACGAGCAGTACTTC.

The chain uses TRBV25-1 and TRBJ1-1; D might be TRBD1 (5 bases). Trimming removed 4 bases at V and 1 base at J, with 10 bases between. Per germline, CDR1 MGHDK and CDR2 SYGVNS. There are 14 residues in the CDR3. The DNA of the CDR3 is TGTGCCAGCAGTGGCCTCGGGGGGAACACTGAAGCTTTCTTT. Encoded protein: CASSGLGGNTEAFF.

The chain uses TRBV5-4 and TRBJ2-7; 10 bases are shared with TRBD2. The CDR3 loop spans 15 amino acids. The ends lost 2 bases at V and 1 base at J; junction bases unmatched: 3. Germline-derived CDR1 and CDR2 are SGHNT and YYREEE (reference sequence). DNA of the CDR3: TGTGCCAGCAGCTTACGGACTAGCGGATCCTACGAGCAGTACTTC. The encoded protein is CASSLRTSGSYEQYF.

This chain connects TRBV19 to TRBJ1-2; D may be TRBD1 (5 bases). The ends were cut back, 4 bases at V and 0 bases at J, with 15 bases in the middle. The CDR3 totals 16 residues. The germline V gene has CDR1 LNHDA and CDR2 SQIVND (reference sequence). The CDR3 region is CASSTQPTDSNYGYTF. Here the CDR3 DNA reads TGTGCCAGTAGTACTCAACCGACAGACTCTAACTATGGCTACACCTTC.

The CDR3 region is CAIPGRRGLGYTF. The CDR3 nucleotides are TGTGCCATACCGGGACGGAGGGGACTTGGCTACACCTTC. The gene calls are TRBV2 and TRBJ1-2, with D perhaps TRBD1 (5 bases). Trimming cost V 10 bases and J 7 bases, with 19 bases left between them. Germline V CDR1 and CDR2: SNHLY, FYNNEI. CDR3 length: 13 amino acids. Full variable domain (remainder filled in from reference TRBV2 and TRBJ1-2): EPEVTQTPSHQVTQMGQEVILRCVPISNHLYFYWYRQILGQKVEFLVSFYNNEISEKSEIFDDQFSVERPDGSNFTLKIRSTKLEDSAMYFCAIPGRRGLGYTFGSGTRLTVV.

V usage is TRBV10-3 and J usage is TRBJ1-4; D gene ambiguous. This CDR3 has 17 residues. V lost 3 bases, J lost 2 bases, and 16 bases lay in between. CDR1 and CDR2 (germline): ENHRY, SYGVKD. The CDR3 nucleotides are TGTGCCATCAGTGATCCCGGACGCGGAGGGACTAATGAAAAACTGTTTTTT. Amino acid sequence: CAISDPGRGGTNEKLFF.

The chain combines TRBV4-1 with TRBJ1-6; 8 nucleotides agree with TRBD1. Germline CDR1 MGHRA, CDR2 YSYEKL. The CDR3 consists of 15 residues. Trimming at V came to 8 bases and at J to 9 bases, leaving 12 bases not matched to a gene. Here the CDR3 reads CASRADRAEISPLHF. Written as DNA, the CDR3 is TGCGCCAGCCGAGCGGACAGGGCAGAAATTTCACCCCTCCACTTT.

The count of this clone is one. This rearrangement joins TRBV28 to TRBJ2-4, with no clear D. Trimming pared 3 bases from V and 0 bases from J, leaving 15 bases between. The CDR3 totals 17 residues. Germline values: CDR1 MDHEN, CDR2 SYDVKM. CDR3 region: CASSFGSFTLAKNIQYF. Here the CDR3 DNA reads TGTGCCAGCAGTTTTGGGTCCTTCACTCTAGCCAAAAACATTCAGTACTTC.

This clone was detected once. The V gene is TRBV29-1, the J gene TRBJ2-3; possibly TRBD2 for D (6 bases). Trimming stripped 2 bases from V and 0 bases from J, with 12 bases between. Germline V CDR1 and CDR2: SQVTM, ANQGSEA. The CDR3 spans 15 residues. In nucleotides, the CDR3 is TGCAGCGTTGAATCCGGGAGTGGGAGCACAGATACGCAGTATTTT. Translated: CSVESGSGSTDTQYF.

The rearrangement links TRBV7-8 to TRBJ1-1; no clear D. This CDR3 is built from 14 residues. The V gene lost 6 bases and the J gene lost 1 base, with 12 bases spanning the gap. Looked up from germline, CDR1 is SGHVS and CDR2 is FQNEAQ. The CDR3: CASRLLTENTEAFF. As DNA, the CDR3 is TGTGCCAGCAGGCTACTTACAGAGAACACTGAAGCTTTCTTT.

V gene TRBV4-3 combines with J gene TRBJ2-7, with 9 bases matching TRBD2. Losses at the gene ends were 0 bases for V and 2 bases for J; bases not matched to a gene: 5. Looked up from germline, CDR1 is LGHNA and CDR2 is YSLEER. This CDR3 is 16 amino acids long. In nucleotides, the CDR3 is TGCGCCAGCAGCCAAGACACGACTAGCGGTCCCTACGAGCAGTACTTC. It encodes CASSQDTTSGPYEQYF.

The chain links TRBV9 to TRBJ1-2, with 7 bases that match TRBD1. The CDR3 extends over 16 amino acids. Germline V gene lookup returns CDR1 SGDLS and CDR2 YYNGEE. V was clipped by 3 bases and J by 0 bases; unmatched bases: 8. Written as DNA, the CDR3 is TGTGCCAGCAGCGCCTCCTCAGGGGGTACTAACTATGGCTACACCTTC. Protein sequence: CASSASSGGTNYGYTF.

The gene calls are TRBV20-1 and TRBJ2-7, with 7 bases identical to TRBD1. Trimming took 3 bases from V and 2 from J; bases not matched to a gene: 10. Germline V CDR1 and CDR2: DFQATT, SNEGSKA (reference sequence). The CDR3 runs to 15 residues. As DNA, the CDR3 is TGCAGTGCTAGTGTCGAGAGACAGGGAACCTACGAGCAGTACTTC. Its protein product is CSASVERQGTYEQYF.

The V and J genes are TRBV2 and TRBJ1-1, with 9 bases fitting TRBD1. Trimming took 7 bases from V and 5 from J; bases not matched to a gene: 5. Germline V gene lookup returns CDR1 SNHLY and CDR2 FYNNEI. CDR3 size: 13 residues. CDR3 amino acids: CASMVTGGTEAFF. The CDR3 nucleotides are TGTGCCAGCATGGTGACAGGGGGGACTGAAGCTTTCTTT.

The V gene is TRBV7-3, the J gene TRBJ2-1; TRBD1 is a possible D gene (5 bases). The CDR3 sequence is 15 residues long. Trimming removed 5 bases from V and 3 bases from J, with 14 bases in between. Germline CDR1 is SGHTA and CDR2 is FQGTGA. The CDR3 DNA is TGTGCCAGCAGCAGGGGCCAGGGCAACTACAATGAGCAGTTCTTC. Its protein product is CASSRGQGNYNEQFF.

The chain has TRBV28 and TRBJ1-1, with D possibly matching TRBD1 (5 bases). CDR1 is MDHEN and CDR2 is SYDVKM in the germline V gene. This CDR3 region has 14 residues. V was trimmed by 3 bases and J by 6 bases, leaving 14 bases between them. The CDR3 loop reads CASSLFGRGAEAFF. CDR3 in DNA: TGTGCCAGCAGTTTGTTCGGCCGGGGGGCTGAAGCTTTCTTT. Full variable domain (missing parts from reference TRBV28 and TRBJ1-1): DVKVTQSSRYLVKRTGEKVFLECVQDMDHENMFWYRQDPGLGLRLIYFSYDVKMKEKGDIPEGYSVSREKKERFSLILESASTNQTSMYLCASSLFGRGAEAFFGQGTRLTVV.

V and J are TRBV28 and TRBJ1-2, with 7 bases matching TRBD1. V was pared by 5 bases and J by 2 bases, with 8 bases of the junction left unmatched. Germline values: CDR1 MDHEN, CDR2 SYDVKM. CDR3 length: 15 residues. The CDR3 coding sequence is TGTGCCAGCAGTACCCCGGGAGGGGGCAACTATGGCTACACCTTC. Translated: CASSTPGGGNYGYTF.

CDR3 nucleotides: TGTGCCAGCAGTGGGCAGGGATCCGTATCCTACGAGCAGTACTTC. It codes for CASSGQGSVSYEQYF. The gene calls are TRBV28 and TRBJ2-7; a possible D gene is TRBD1 (5 bases). The germline CDR1 and CDR2 sequences are MDHEN and SYDVKM. The CDR3 is 15 amino acids. V was trimmed by 5 bases and J by 1 base, leaving 15 bases between them.

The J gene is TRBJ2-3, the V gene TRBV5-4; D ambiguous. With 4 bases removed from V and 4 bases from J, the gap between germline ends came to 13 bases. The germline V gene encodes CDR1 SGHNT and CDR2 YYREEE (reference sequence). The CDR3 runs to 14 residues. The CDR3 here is CASSPSPSSDTQYF. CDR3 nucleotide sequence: TGTGCCAGCAGCCCCTCCCCTTCGTCAGATACGCAGTATTTT. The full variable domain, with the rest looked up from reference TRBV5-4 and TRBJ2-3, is ETGVTQSPTHLIKTRGQQVTLRCSSQSGHNTVSWYQQALGQGPQFIFQYYREEENGRGNFPPRFSGLQFPNYSSELNVNALELDDSALYLCASSPSPSSDTQYFGPGTRLTVL.

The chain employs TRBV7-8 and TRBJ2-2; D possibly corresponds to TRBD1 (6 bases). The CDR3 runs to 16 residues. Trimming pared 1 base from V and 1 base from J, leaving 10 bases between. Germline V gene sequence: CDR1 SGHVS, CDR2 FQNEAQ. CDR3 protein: CASSLGTGLNTGELFF. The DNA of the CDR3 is TGTGCCAGCAGCTTAGGTACAGGGCTGAACACCGGGGAGCTGTTTTTT. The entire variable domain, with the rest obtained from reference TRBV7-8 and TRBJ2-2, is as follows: GAGVSQSPRYKVAKRGQDVALRCDPISGHVSLFWYQQALGQGPEFLTYFQNEAQLDKSGLPSDRFFAERPEGSVSTLKIQRTQQEDSAVYLCASSLGTGLNTGELFFGEGSRLTVL.

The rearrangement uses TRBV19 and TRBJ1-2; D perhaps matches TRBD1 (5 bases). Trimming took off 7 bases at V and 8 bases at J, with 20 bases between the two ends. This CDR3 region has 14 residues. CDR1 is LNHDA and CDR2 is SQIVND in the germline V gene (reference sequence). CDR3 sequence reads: CASNAGTASRGYTF. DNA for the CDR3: TGTGCCAGTAACGCCGGGACGGCATCACGAGGCTACACCTTC.